A selection of T cell receptor beta chains follows, all from one sample in a study of radiotherapy plus CTLA-4 blockade in lung cancer. TCRdb's table, derived via immunoSEQ multiplex PCR, lists solely in-frame clones and lacks some. Of tens of thousands of clones in the sample, approximately 80% were seen once. The sample in question was peripheral blood, obtained from a patient treated with radiotherapy plus ipilimumab. The receptors were sampled from a human donor with non-small cell lung cancer whose response to radiotherapy plus ipilimumab could not be evaluated. CDR3s include the opening cysteine and the closing phenylalanine or tryptophan. D genes are given only for firm matches. Clone size is given for some rows only: seen once, a few or many times, or a class if the clone is expanded.

j_gene: TRBJ2-7
abundance: -
v_gene: TRBV7-3
d_gene: TRBD1
CDR3nt: TGTGCCAGCAGCACTATTGGGACAGGGGGACGGGAGCAGTACTTC
CDR3aa: CASSTIGTGGREQYF

j_gene: TRBJ2-5
abundance: -
v_gene: TRBV7-6
d_gene: TRBD2
CDR3nt: TGTGCCAGCAGCTTAGCGGGGCCGACTAGCGGGGGTAAAAAGACCCAGTACTTC
CDR3aa: CASSLAGPTSGGKKTQYF

j_gene: TRBJ1-4
abundance: -
v_gene: TRBV7-2
d_gene: -
CDR3nt: TGTGCCAGCAGAGGGAGATCTAATGAAAAACTGTTTTTT
CDR3aa: CASRGRSNEKLFF

j_gene: TRBJ2-7
abundance: -
v_gene: TRBV21-1
d_gene: -
CDR3nt: TGTGCCAGCACCTTCTCGACTAGGGACTCGGGCGAGCAGTACTTC
CDR3aa: CASTFSTRDSGEQYF

j_gene: TRBJ2-5
abundance: -
v_gene: TRBV2
d_gene: -
CDR3nt: TGTGCCAGCAGTGAAAATTCGGAGACCCAGTACTTC
CDR3aa: CASSENSETQYF

j_gene: TRBJ2-5
abundance: -
v_gene: TRBV11-2
d_gene: TRBD2
CDR3nt: TGTGCCAGCAGCTTATGGGTTAGCGGGAGCCGGGAGACCCAGTACTTC
CDR3aa: CASSLWVSGSRETQYF

j_gene: TRBJ2-5
abundance: -
v_gene: TRBV18
d_gene: TRBD1
CDR3nt: TGTGCCAGCTCACCACGGACAGGGAACCCAGAGACCCAGTACTTC
CDR3aa: CASSPRTGNPETQYF

j_gene: TRBJ1-3
abundance: -
v_gene: TRBV6-1
d_gene: -
CDR3nt: TGTGCCAGCAGAGAATTCCTTTCTGGAAACACCATATATTTT
CDR3aa: CASREFLSGNTIYF

j_gene: TRBJ2-3
abundance: once
v_gene: TRBV7-2
d_gene: TRBD2
CDR3nt: TGTGCCAGCAGCTTAAGGGCTAGCGGGACCAACACAGATACGCAGTATTTT
CDR3aa: CASSLRASGTNTDTQYF

j_gene: TRBJ2-1
abundance: -
v_gene: TRBV27
d_gene: TRBD2
CDR3nt: TGTGCCAGCAGTTTATTGGGACTAGCGGCAGCCTCATCGCCGTTCTTC
CDR3aa: CASSLLGLAAASSPFF

j_gene: TRBJ1-2
abundance: few
v_gene: TRBV10-3
d_gene: TRBD1
CDR3nt: TGTGCCATCAGACCAGGGACAGGGGGCGAAAGTGGCTACACCTTC
CDR3aa: CAIRPGTGGESGYTF